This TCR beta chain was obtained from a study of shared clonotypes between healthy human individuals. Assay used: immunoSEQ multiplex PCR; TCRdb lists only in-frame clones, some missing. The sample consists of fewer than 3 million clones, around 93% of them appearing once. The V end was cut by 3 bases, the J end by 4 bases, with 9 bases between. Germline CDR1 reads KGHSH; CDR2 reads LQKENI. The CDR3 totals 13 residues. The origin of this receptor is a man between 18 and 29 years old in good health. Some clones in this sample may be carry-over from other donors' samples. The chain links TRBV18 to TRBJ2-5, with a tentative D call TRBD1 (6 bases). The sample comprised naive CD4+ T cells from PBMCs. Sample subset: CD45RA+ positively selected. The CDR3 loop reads CASSPDRRETQYF. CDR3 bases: TGTGCCAGCTCACCGGACAGACGAGAGACCCAGTACTTC.